One and the same sample provided the 27 T cell receptor beta chains below, sequenced in a study of technical replicates of blood from a handful of donors. The table came from immunoSEQ multiplex PCR; TCRdb's copy has only in-frame clones and leaves some out. Of about 94,000 clones in the sample, 90% to 97% are singletons; the top ten hold around 0.4%. The sequenced material came from T cells isolated from PBMCs. The origin of the receptors is a human donor in good health.

The genes are TRBV2 and TRBJ2-2; 10 bases are a match to TRBD1. J was trimmed by 5 bases and V by 9 bases; bases with no gene match: 24. The CDR3 is 20 residues long. Germline V gene sequence: CDR1 SNHLY, CDR2 FYNNEI. The CDR3 nucleotides are TGTGCCAGGAAAGGGGGACAGGGGTTCCTAGCGGGCCAGCGGACCGGGGAGCTGTTTTTT. Translated: CARKGGQGFLAGQRTGELFF.

The CDR3 region has the DNA TGTGCCAGCAGCCCCTCGGCCCCAGGGGGACGCGAGCAGTACTTC. The encoded protein is CASSPSAPGGREQYF. The J gene is TRBJ2-7, the V gene TRBV7-8; 7 bases fit TRBD1. The length of the CDR3 is 15 residues. Germline V gene sequence: CDR1 SGHVS, CDR2 FQNEAQ. V lost 5 bases and J lost 6; bases outside the gene matches: 13. Full variable domain (outside the CDR3, taken from reference TRBV7-8 and TRBJ2-7): GAGVSQSPRYKVAKRGQDVALRCDPISGHVSLFWYQQALGQGPEFLTYFQNEAQLDKSGLPSDRFFAERPEGSVSTLKIQRTQQEDSAVYLCASSPSAPGGREQYFGPGTRLTVT.

The chain has TRBV4-1 and TRBJ2-5, with TRBD2 matching over 8 bases. The CDR3 totals 16 residues. After removal of 4 bases from V and 1 base from J, the junction contained 8 bases not matched to a gene. Germline V gene lookup returns CDR1 MGHRA and CDR2 YSYEKL. The CDR3 DNA sequence: TGCGCCAGCAGCCCGGGAGGGATATGGCCCCAAGAGACCCAGTACTTC. Residues: CASSPGGIWPQETQYF.

The chain is built from TRBV7-3 and TRBJ2-1; D unresolved. The CDR3 consists of 13 residues. Germline-derived CDR1 and CDR2 are SGHTA and FQGTGA. The germline V and J ends were trimmed by 1 base and 6 bases, with 7 bases remaining between them. CDR3 DNA: TGTGCCAGCAGCTTAATTGCAGGCAATGAGCAGTTCTTC. Amino acid sequence: CASSLIAGNEQFF.

The genes are TRBV4-2 and TRBJ2-7; 9 nucleotides match TRBD1. This CDR3 is 16 amino acids long. V shed 0 bases and J 7 bases; nucleotides not matched to a gene: 10. In germline, CDR1 is LGHNA, CDR2 YNFKEQ. The CDR3 region has the DNA TGTGCCAGCAGCCAAGATATTTGGGACAGGGCGGGAGAGCAGTACTTC. Residues: CASSQDIWDRAGEQYF.

The count of this clone is one. The genes are TRBV6-5 and TRBJ2-3; D may be TRBD2 (5 bases). There are 16 residues in the CDR3. V dropped 3 bases and J dropped 6 bases, with 19 bases sitting between them. Germline loops: CDR1 MNHEY, CDR2 SVGAGI. In nucleotides, the CDR3 is TGTGCCAGCAGTTATGGCGGAGGCGTCGGGTCGGATACGCAGTATTTT. The encoded protein is CASSYGGGVGSDTQYF.

The count of this clone is one. This chain joins TRBV9 and TRBJ2-7; D might be TRBD2 (6 bases). This CDR3 is built from 12 residues. Trimming took off 0 bases at V and 7 bases at J, with 8 bases between the two ends. Per the germline V gene, CDR1 is SGDLS and CDR2 is YYNGEE. Here the CDR3 DNA reads TGTGCCAGCAGCGTAGGGGGGGATGAGCAGTACTTC. Amino acids: CASSVGGDEQYF.

The V gene is TRBV29-1, the J gene TRBJ2-7; the match to TRBD2 covers 12 bases. J lost 6 bases, V lost 5 bases, and 8 bases had no gene match. The CDR3 is 14 amino acids. CDR1 is SQVTM, CDR2 ANQGSEA, per germline. The CDR3 DNA reads as TGCAGCGTTACAGGACTAGCGGGATTGAGCGAGCAGTACTTC. Protein sequence: CSVTGLAGLSEQYF.

The chain employs TRBV9 and TRBJ2-1; 7 bases line up with TRBD2. CDR3 length: 15 amino acids. The ends lost 1 base at V and 5 bases at J; junction bases unmatched: 6. Germline V gene lookup returns CDR1 SGDLS and CDR2 YYNGEE. CDR3 bases: TGTGCCAGCAGCGTACTCGGGGAGGGAAACAATGAGCAGTTCTTC. Protein sequence: CASSVLGEGNNEQFF.

This clone was observed once. The CDR3 loop is CATTGGGRDTEAFF. The DNA of the CDR3 is TGTGCCACCACAGGGGGCGGACGTGACACTGAAGCTTTCTTT. The V call is TRBV2, the J call TRBJ1-1, with TRBD1 matching over 9 bases. J lost 3 bases, V lost 10 bases, and 9 bases had no gene match. Germline assignment: CDR1 SNHLY and CDR2 FYNNEI. The CDR3 has 14 amino acids.

The J gene is TRBJ2-7, the V gene TRBV5-1; D might be TRBD1 (6 bases). This CDR3 region has 14 residues. Germline assignment: CDR1 SGHRS and CDR2 YFSETQ. Trimming pared 7 bases from V and 3 bases from J, leaving 17 bases between. Here the CDR3 DNA reads TGCGCCAGCTCTTACGGCATAGGGGGCTACGAGCAGTACTTC. Protein: CASSYGIGGYEQYF.

This clone came up a few times. The rearrangement uses TRBV29-1 and TRBJ1-1, with a possible D match to TRBD1 (5 bases). V shed 4 bases and J shed 2 bases, with 11 bases lying between them. The CDR3 extends over 13 amino acids. CDR1 is SQVTM, CDR2 ANQGSEA, per germline. The CDR3 DNA sequence: TGCAGCGTTGGGAGGGGAACTAACACTGAAGCTTTCTTT. This translates into CSVGRGTNTEAFF.

The CDR3 spells CASSPPAGAFFYGYTF. DNA of the CDR3: TGTGCCAGCAGCCCACCAGCAGGGGCCTTTTTCTATGGCTACACCTTC. The chain combines TRBV21-1 with TRBJ1-2; the table calls TRBD1, which could not be checked here. TRBV21-1 is marked as a pseudogene. CDR3 length: 16 residues.

The rearrangement links TRBV5-1 to TRBJ2-3, with 8 positions matching TRBD2. The CDR3 has 14 residues. Germline-derived CDR1 and CDR2 are SGHRS and YFSETQ. Trimming took 4 bases from V and 6 from J; bases not matched to a gene: 7. Written as DNA, the CDR3 is TGCGCCAGCAGCACAAGCGGGAGCGGGGATACGCAGTATTTT. As protein: CASSTSGSGDTQYF.

CDR3 nucleotides: TGCGCCAGCAGTGAGGAAGGGCTAGCGGGTTACAATGAGCAGTTCTTC. Amino acids: CASSEEGLAGYNEQFF. The chain uses TRBV10-1 and TRBJ2-1; TRBD2 matches at 8 bases. CDR3 length equals 16 residues. The trim removed 2 bases at V and 4 bases at J, leaving 7 bases unmatched. The germline V gene encodes CDR1 WNHNN and CDR2 SYGVQD (reference sequence).

This chain links TRBV6-5 with TRBJ1-5; D perhaps matches TRBD1 (6 bases). The V end lost 7 bases, the J end lost 6 bases, and 19 bases lay between the germline ends. CDR3 length: 15 amino acids. Germline V gene sequence: CDR1 MNHEY, CDR2 SVGAGI. The CDR3 DNA reads TGTGCCAGCACCGCTTCGGGCAGCAGGGGTCAGCCCCAGCATTTT. Translating gives CASTASGSRGQPQHF.

The chain joins TRBV6-5 to TRBJ1-2; no clear D gene. Germline V gene data show CDR1 as MNHEY and CDR2 as SVGAGI. This CDR3 comprises 12 residues. The ends were cut back, 4 bases at V and 8 bases at J, with 11 bases in the middle. The CDR3 is CASSSSFGGYTF. The CDR3 DNA is TGTGCCAGCAGTTCTAGTTTCGGGGGCTACACCTTC.

The chain uses TRBV19 and TRBJ2-7, with 12 bases that match TRBD2. This CDR3 comprises 15 residues. Looked up from germline, CDR1 is LNHDA and CDR2 is SQIVND (reference sequence). V lost 5 bases, J lost 7 bases, and 9 bases stayed unmatched. DNA of the CDR3: TGTGCCAGTAGTGGACTAGCGGGACATTGGCAAGAGCAGTACTTC. Its translation: CASSGLAGHWQEQYF. Supplemented by reference TRBV19 and TRBJ2-7, the full variable domain reads DGGITQSPKYLFRKEGQNVTLSCEQNLNHDAMYWYRQDPGQGLRLIYYSQIVNDFQKGDIAEGYSVSREKKESFPLTVTSAQKNPTAFYLCASSGLAGHWQEQYFGPGTRLTVT.

The chain couples TRBV15 to TRBJ2-1, with 10 bases matching TRBD1. V shed 2 bases, J shed 14 bases, and the junction held 12 bases outside the gene matches. The germline V gene encodes CDR1 LNHNV and CDR2 YYDKDF (reference sequence). The CDR3 consists of 15 residues. The CDR3 DNA reads TGTGCCACCAGCAGATTATATCCGGGACAGGGGATTAAGTTCTTC. Its translation is CATSRLYPGQGIKFF.

This chain joins TRBV9 and TRBJ2-1; perhaps TRBD1 as D (6 bases). V was trimmed by 0 bases and J by 2 bases, leaving 12 bases between them. The germline CDR1 and CDR2 sequences are SGDLS and YYNGEE. This CDR3 contains 16 residues. In DNA, the CDR3 is TGTGCCAGCAGCGTAGTAGGGACAATAACCTACAATGAGCAGTTCTTC. This encodes CASSVVGTITYNEQFF.

The CDR3 DNA is TGTGCCAGCAGTGAAGTCTGGGGACAGGGGGGCCCCTACGAGCAGTACTTC. The encoded protein is CASSEVWGQGGPYEQYF. This chain joins TRBV6-1 and TRBJ2-7; 11 nucleotides agree with TRBD1. CDR3 length: 17 residues. V was clipped by 1 base and J by 2 bases; unmatched bases: 7. From germline, CDR1 is MNHNS and CDR2 SASEGT.

V usage is TRBV6-5 and J usage is TRBJ2-5, with 7 bases identical to TRBD1. The trim removed 2 bases at V and 5 bases at J, leaving 5 bases unmatched. The CDR3 is 14 amino acids. CDR1 is MNHEY and CDR2 is SVGAGI in the germline V gene. CDR3 protein: CASSYVAGGETQYF. The CDR3 nucleotides read TGTGCCAGCAGTTACGTGGCAGGGGGTGAGACCCAGTACTTC.

This chain links TRBV7-2 with TRBJ2-1; 12 bases line up with TRBD2. CDR1 SGHTA and CDR2 FQGNSA come from the germline V gene. V dropped 5 bases and J dropped 4; count of bases not matched to a gene: 9. This CDR3 contains 17 residues. CDR3: CASSPRLTSGRYNEQFF. DNA of the CDR3: TGTGCCAGCAGCCCCCGCCTAACTAGCGGGAGGTACAATGAGCAGTTCTTC.

The rearrangement links TRBV13 to TRBJ2-1; the match to TRBD2 covers 10 bases. The CDR3 spans 16 residues. The junction had 10 bases not matched to a gene; V was cut back by 4 bases and J by 7 bases. In germline, CDR1 is PRHDT, CDR2 FYEKMQ (reference sequence). As DNA, the CDR3 is TGTGCCAGCAGCTCCCGTCGGACTAGCGGTGGGAATGAGCAGTTCTTC. It encodes CASSSRRTSGGNEQFF.

This clone occurred once. CDR3 loop: CASSPPIQVNYGYTF. The CDR3 nucleotides are TGTGCCAGCTCACCACCTATACAGGTTAACTATGGCTACACCTTC. The rearrangement joins TRBV18 to TRBJ1-2; the D gene is possibly TRBD1 (5 bases). The CDR3 is 15 amino acids. Per germline, CDR1 KGHSH and CDR2 LQKENI. The V end lost 0 bases, the J end lost 1 base, and 9 bases lay between the germline ends.

The V call is TRBV7-2, the J call TRBJ2-7; 7 bases are shared with TRBD2. This CDR3 spans 17 amino acids. V was clipped by 1 base and J by 1 base; unmatched bases: 10. Germline lookup yields CDR1 SGHTA and CDR2 FQGNSA. The chain's CDR3 is CASSLGFRRERSYEQYF. CDR3 nucleotide sequence: TGTGCCAGCAGCTTAGGGTTTAGGCGGGAGAGATCCTACGAGCAGTACTTC.

This clone was detected once. This rearrangement joins TRBV11-2 to TRBJ2-1; TRBD2 matches at 13 bases. Germline CDR1 SGHAT, CDR2 FQNNGV. This CDR3 contains 16 residues. V gave up 1 base and J gave up 11 bases; unmatched junction bases: 8. In DNA form, the CDR3 reads TGTGCCAGCAGCTTAGTTGGGACTAGCGGGACAACCAAGCAGTTCTTC. It encodes CASSLVGTSGTTKQFF. The full variable domain, its missing parts supplied by reference TRBV11-2 and TRBJ2-1, is EAGVAQSPRYKIIEKRQSVAFWCNPISGHATLYWYQQILGQGPKLLIQFQNNGVVDDSQLPKDRFSAERLKGVDSTLKIQPAKLEDSAVYLCASSLVGTSGTTKQFFGPGTRLTVL.